Listed here are 18 T cell receptor beta chains from one sample, sequenced in a study of shared T cell receptors in the human thymus. Sequencing used immunoSEQ multiplex PCR; TCRdb keeps in-frame clones, though not all of them. The table has 600,000 to 900,000 clones, approximately 85% seen once. These same records also appear under a second study, on human thymus T cells.

The sequencing input was thymocytes. The receptor source for this set is a girl under three years old with a congenital heart defect.

The chain uses TRBV4-1 and TRBJ1-1, with unresolved D. The CDR3 is made up of 14 amino acids. CDR1 is MGHRA and CDR2 is YSYEKL in the germline V gene. Trimming took 1 base from V and 5 from J, leaving 11 bases between them. The CDR3 protein is CASSQGRRGTEAFF. DNA of the CDR3: TGCGCCAGCAGCCAAGGCAGGCGGGGTACTGAAGCTTTCTTT.

The chain combines TRBV13 with TRBJ2-1; 12 bases are shared with TRBD2. The J segment lost 5 bases and the V segment lost 5 bases, leaving 13 bases of the junction unmatched. Germline V CDR1 and CDR2: PRHDT, FYEKMQ (reference sequence). This CDR3 has 18 residues. CDR3 sequence (DNA): TGTGCCAGCAGCCCCCAAAGGCCTTGGACTAGCGGGGACAATGAGCAGTTCTTC. Its protein product is CASSPQRPWTSGDNEQFF. The full variable domain, completed using reference TRBV13 and TRBJ2-1, is AAGVIQSPRHLIKEKRETATLKCYPIPRHDTVYWYQQGPGQDPQFLISFYEKMQSDKGSIPDRFSAQQFSDYHSELNMSSLELGDSALYFCASSPQRPWTSGDNEQFFGPGTRLTVL.

This clone was observed once. V is TRBV7-6 and J is TRBJ2-7; TRBD1 agrees at 7 bases. J lost 0 bases, V lost 1 base, and 15 bases had no gene match. CDR1 and CDR2 (germline): SGHVS, FNYEAQ. CDR3 length: 19 residues. The DNA for the CDR3 is TGTGCCAGCAGCTTAGGTGGTAGTTGGGGACAGACGTCCTCCTACGAGCAGTACTTC. It encodes CASSLGGSWGQTSSYEQYF. Combining the CDR3 with reference TRBV7-6 and TRBJ2-7 gives the whole variable domain GAGVSQSPRYKVTKRGQDVALRCDPISGHVSLYWYRQALGQGPEFLTYFNYEAQQDKSGLPNDRFSAERPEGSISTLTIQRTEQRDSAMYRCASSLGGSWGQTSSYEQYFGPGTRLTVT.

V usage is TRBV11-1 and J usage is TRBJ2-3; maybe TRBD2 (6 bases). Germline V lookup: CDR1 SGHAT, CDR2 FQDESV (reference sequence). Trimming left V 3 bases short and J 5 bases short, with 12 bases between. The CDR3 covers 14 residues. CDR3 nucleotides: TGTGCCAGCAGCTTTGGTGCGGGGATAGATACGCAGTATTTT. Protein: CASSFGAGIDTQYF.

The chain is built from TRBV4-1 and TRBJ1-1; D is possibly TRBD1 (5 bases). Germline V gives CDR1 MGHRA, CDR2 YSYEKL. The V gene lost 0 bases and the J gene lost 4 bases, with 18 bases spanning the gap. The CDR3 runs to 17 residues. The CDR3 DNA sequence: TGCGCCAGCAGCCAAGATCCCCCTTGGGGGGGGAGCACTGAAGCTTTCTTT. It encodes CASSQDPPWGGSTEAFF.

J is TRBJ2-7 and V is TRBV27, with D possibly matching TRBD2 (5 bases). CDR1 is MNHEY, CDR2 SMNVEV, per germline (reference sequence). V lost 2 bases, J lost 2 bases, and 13 bases lay in between. CDR3 length: 15 residues. As DNA, the CDR3 is TGTGCCAGCAGTTTAAAGAATAGGCGGGCCTACGAGCAGTACTTC. Translating gives CASSLKNRRAYEQYF.

The rearrangement links TRBV5-1 to TRBJ2-1; D is undetermined. Germline CDR1 and CDR2: SGHRS and YFSETQ. The CDR3 sequence is 14 residues long. V gave up 4 bases and J gave up 6 bases, with 14 bases separating them. The CDR3 spells CASSRPTAGNEQFF. Written as DNA, the CDR3 is TGCGCCAGCAGCCGCCCTACGGCAGGCAATGAGCAGTTCTTC.

This chain joins TRBV10-3 and TRBJ2-7; D is perhaps TRBD2 (5 bases). Germline V gives CDR1 ENHRY, CDR2 SYGVKD. V dropped 10 bases and J dropped 7 bases, with 26 bases sitting between them. The CDR3 has 15 amino acids. For the CDR3, the DNA is TGTGCCACCACGTTAGGGCTAACCCCCGAGGGTGAGCAGTACTTC. Its protein is CATTLGLTPEGEQYF.

V and J are TRBV11-2 and TRBJ2-7, with D unclear. Trimming took 6 bases from V and 3 from J, leaving 6 bases between them. This CDR3 is 11 amino acids long. Germline values: CDR1 SGHAT, CDR2 FQNNGV. CDR3 amino acids: CASSNYYEQYF. For the CDR3, the DNA is TGTGCCAGCAGTAACTACTACGAGCAGTACTTC. The whole variable domain, remainder taken from reference TRBV11-2 and TRBJ2-7, is EAGVAQSPRYKIIEKRQSVAFWCNPISGHATLYWYQQILGQGPKLLIQFQNNGVVDDSQLPKDRFSAERLKGVDSTLKIQPAKLEDSAVYLCASSNYYEQYFGPGTRLTVT.

The chain carries TRBV4-2 and TRBJ2-1; 7 bases fit TRBD1. Germline V gene lookup returns CDR1 LGHNA and CDR2 YNFKEQ. The CDR3 covers 14 residues. Trimming removed 3 bases from V and 10 bases from J; junction bases left unmatched: 9. This CDR3 is CASSQGRGWGEQFF. For the CDR3, the DNA is TGTGCCAGCAGCCAGGGCAGGGGGTGGGGGGAGCAGTTCTTC.

The gene calls are TRBV20-1 and TRBJ2-7, with unresolved D. CDR3 length: 11 residues. The germline V and J ends were trimmed by 5 bases and 7 bases, with 12 bases remaining between them. The germline V gene has CDR1 DFQATT and CDR2 SNEGSKA (reference sequence). CDR3 nucleotides: TGCAGTGCTCGCGGAATCGGTGAGCAGTACTTC. It specifies CSARGIGEQYF.

The sample holds one count of this clone. The genes are TRBV4-3 and TRBJ1-5; D not resolved. V gave up 0 bases and J gave up 6 bases, with 9 bases separating them. Germline lookup yields CDR1 LGHNA and CDR2 YSLEER. CDR3 length: 14 amino acids. CDR3 bases: TGCGCCAGCAGCCAAGATTCGCGCACTCAGCCCCAGCATTTT. Its protein is CASSQDSRTQPQHF.

The rearrangement uses TRBV2 and TRBJ2-3, with TRBD2 matching 8 bases. This CDR3 spans 14 amino acids. Unmatched junction bases numbered 9, after V lost 11 bases and J lost 2 bases. Germline V gene data show CDR1 as SNHLY and CDR2 as FYNNEI. CDR3 region: CAQPPGGITDTQYF. The CDR3 DNA reads as TGTGCCCAACCCCCGGGGGGGATCACAGATACGCAGTATTTT.

The V gene is TRBV28, the J gene TRBJ1-2; 9 bases align to TRBD1. This CDR3 is 15 amino acids long. V dropped 1 base and J dropped 8; count of bases not matched to a gene: 8. In germline, CDR1 is MDHEN, CDR2 SYDVKM. The CDR3 nucleotides read TGTGCCAGCAGTTTATCCCAGACAGGGGGATACGGCTACACCTTC. Protein: CASSLSQTGGYGYTF.

This rearrangement joins TRBV6-1 to TRBJ1-4; D uncertain. The length of the CDR3 is 12 residues. Trimming took 4 bases from V and 4 from J, leaving 4 bases between them. CDR1 MNHNS and CDR2 SASEGT come from the germline V gene. CDR3 nucleotide sequence: TGTGCCAGCAGTGGAGATAATGAAAAACTGTTTTTT. It codes for CASSGDNEKLFF.

This clone occurred a few times. This chain links TRBV19 with TRBJ1-2; 7 bases map to TRBD1. CDR1 is LNHDA and CDR2 is SQIVND in the germline V gene (reference sequence). CDR3 length equals 14 residues. Losses at the gene ends were 6 bases for V and 4 bases for J; bases not matched to a gene: 8. The CDR3 sequence: CASSDPGQFYGYTF. CDR3 coding DNA: TGTGCCAGTAGCGATCCGGGACAGTTCTATGGCTACACCTTC.

This sequence joins TRBV14 and TRBJ2-3; 7 positions match TRBD2. The V gene's germline CDR1 is SGHDN and CDR2 FVKESK. With 0 bases clipped from V and 8 bases from J, the junction kept 8 bases outside the gene matches. The CDR3 is made up of 15 amino acids. The CDR3 reads CASSQDPRTRGTQYF. CDR3 nucleotide sequence: TGTGCCAGCAGCCAAGATCCCCGGACTAGGGGTACGCAGTATTTT.

In its sample, this clone was seen a few times. This sequence joins TRBV28 and TRBJ1-3; no clear D gene. Trimming left V 5 bases short and J 0 bases short, with 20 bases between. This CDR3 spans 18 amino acids. Germline-derived CDR1 and CDR2 are MDHEN and SYDVKM. In DNA form, the CDR3 reads TGTGCCAGCAGTATACCGTCCCCCGATAGAAGCTCTGGAAACACCATATATTTT. Encoded protein: CASSIPSPDRSSGNTIYF.